The T cell receptor beta chain under discussion was sequenced for a study of T cell repertoires in cytomegalovirus infection. Overall study results and limits: Based on cumulative public TCR beta family frequency, carriers of CMV plus the relevant HLA were identified. HLA-C-restricted, CMV-specific TCR beta clonotypes were dominant ex vivo.

A remark on this clonotype: The antigen is undetermined.

The CDR3 sequence is 17 residues long. The junction had 8 bases not matched to a gene; V was cut back by 0 bases and J by 1 base. Looked up from germline, CDR1 is LGHNA and CDR2 is YSLEER. A single record per CDR3 protein comes from TCRdb applying MiXCR to the reads. The repertoire holds tens of thousands of distinct CDR3 sequences, about 29% seen once, with 45% to 65% in the top ten. V is TRBV4-3 and J is TRBJ1-1; 7 bases are shared with TRBD1. Sequenced material: CD8+ T cells from cultured PBMCs, taken from culture after CMV antigen stimulation. The clonotype was recovered from a human donor in good health (CMV status not recorded). Some clones in this sample may be carry-over from other donors' samples. The CDR3 sequence is CASSQDITGETNTEAFF. The CDR3 region has the DNA TGCGCCAGCAGCCAAGATATAACAGGGGAGACGAACACTGAAGCTTTCTTT.